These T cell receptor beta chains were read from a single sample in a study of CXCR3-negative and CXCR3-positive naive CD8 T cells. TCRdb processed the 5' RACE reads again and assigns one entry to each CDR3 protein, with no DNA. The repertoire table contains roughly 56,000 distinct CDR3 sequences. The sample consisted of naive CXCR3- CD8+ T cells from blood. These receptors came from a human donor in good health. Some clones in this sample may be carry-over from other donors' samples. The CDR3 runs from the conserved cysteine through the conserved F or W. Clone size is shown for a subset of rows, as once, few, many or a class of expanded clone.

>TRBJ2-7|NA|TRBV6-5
CASSQSDGDYEQYF
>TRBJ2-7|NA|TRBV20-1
CSARGQGIYEQYF
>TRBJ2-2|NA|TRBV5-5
CASSSEKDRAPGVNTGELFF
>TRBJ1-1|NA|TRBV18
CASSTGHSSEGAFF
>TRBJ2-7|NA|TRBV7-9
CASSFARDRGDDEQYF
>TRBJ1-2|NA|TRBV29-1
CSVEEGTGGYTF
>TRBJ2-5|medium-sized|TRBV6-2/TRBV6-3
CASSYPLRAYPETQYF
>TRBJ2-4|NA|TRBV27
CASRLTSGTYKNIQYF
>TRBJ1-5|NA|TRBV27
CASSLPGGDQPQHF
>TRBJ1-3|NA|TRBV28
CASSPGTAGNTIYF
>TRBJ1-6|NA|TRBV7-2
CAGGQGGVSPLHF
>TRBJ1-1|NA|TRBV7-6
CASSLDGGGLGRHEAFF
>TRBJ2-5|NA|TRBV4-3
CASSQNGGAGETQYF
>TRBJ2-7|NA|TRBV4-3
CASSQEVAGMHEQYF
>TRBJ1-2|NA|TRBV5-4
CATNTGGGYTF
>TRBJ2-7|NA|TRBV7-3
CASSLTGLGTYEQYF
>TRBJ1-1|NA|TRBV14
CASSFRIESEAFF
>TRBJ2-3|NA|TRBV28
CASSSTGGGQYDTQYF
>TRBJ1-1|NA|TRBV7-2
CASSLVRQLNTEAFF
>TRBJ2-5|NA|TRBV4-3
CASSQAGGETQYF
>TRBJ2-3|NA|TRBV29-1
CSVVWGRRSTDTQYF
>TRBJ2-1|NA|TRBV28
CASSLTSGGSASYNEQFF
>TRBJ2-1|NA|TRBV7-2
CASSPPERGYNEQFF
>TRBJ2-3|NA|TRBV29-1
CSARSAWGASTDTQYF
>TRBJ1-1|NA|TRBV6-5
CASSYGGAEAFF
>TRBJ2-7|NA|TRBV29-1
CSVESPSSYEQYF
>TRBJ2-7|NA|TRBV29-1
CSVEGETGKSSYEQYF
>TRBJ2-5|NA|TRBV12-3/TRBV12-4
CASSKTGPKETQYF
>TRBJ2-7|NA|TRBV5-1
CASSLGLGRADEQYF
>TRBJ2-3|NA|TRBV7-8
CASSLVGVDTQYF
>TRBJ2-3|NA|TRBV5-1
CASSLAQDKLFTDTQYF
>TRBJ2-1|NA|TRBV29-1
CSVRAVSYNEQFF
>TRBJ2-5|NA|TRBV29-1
CSVEPRGEETQYF
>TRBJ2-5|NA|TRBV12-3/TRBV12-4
CASSAPQDLQETQYF
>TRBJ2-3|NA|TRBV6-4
CASSDSDTDTQYF
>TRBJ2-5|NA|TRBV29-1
CSVEDRRLAGGPIETQYF
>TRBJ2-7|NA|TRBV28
CASSFRRSPTYEQYF
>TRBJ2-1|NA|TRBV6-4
CASSDSGGAPYNEQFF
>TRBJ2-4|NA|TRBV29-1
CSVDFDKNIQYF
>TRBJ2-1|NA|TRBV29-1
CSVVSGEWNEQFF